One and the same sample provided the 9 T cell receptor beta chains below, sequenced in a study of T cell repertoires in cytomegalovirus infection. TCRdb passed the reads through MiXCR, listing each CDR3 protein once. This table holds hundreds of thousands of distinct CDR3 sequences, roughly a third found once. Their antigens are not known. This specimen consisted of cultured PBMCs, obtained from culture after CMV antigen stimulation. The source of these receptors is a human donor in good health (CMV status not recorded). Some clones in this sample may be carry-over from other donors' samples.

This clonotype was seen a handful of times. J is TRBJ1-1 and V is TRBV25-1; the D is unclear. The V gene's germline CDR1 is MGHDK and CDR2 SYGVNS. The CDR3 loop spans 13 amino acids. The ends were cut back, 2 bases at V and 0 bases at J, with 4 bases in the middle. The CDR3 spells CASSEVVNTEAFF. As DNA, the CDR3 is TGTGCCAGCAGTGAAGTGGTGAACACTGAAGCTTTCTTT.

In this sample, this clonotype turned up once. This chain connects TRBV11-2 to TRBJ2-1, with 9 bases identical to TRBD2. In germline, CDR1 is SGHAT, CDR2 FQNNGV. With 1 base clipped from V and 1 base from J, the junction kept 5 bases outside the gene matches. The CDR3 totals 17 residues. The CDR3 DNA follows: TGTGCCAGCAGCTTAGTTTTGACTAGCGGTTCCTACAATGAGCAGTTCTTC. As protein: CASSLVLTSGSYNEQFF.

This chain connects TRBV12-3 or TRBV12-4 to TRBJ1-1; D gene unclear. Deletions cut 3 bases from V and 14 bases from J, with 10 bases between. The CDR3 has 10 residues. The CDR3 sequence is CASSLSRSFF. The CDR3 DNA reads TGTGCCAGCAGTTTGAGTCGTTCCTTCTTT.

The genes are TRBV28 and TRBJ1-4; D not certain. This CDR3 is 12 amino acids long. V lost 6 bases and J lost 8, with 10 bases in between. CDR1 is MDHEN and CDR2 is SYDVKM in the germline V gene. Written as DNA, the CDR3 is TGTGCCAGCAGGATATCGGGGGAAAAACTGTTTTTT. It specifies CASRISGEKLFF.

In this sample, this clonotype turned up once. CDR3 DNA sequence: TGCGCCAGCAGCCAACGAGGGGTAGGCTACACCTTC. Translated: CASSQRGVGYTF. The chain carries TRBV5-1 and TRBJ1-2, with D possibly TRBD1 on 5 matching bases. This CDR3 is built from 12 residues. CDR1 and CDR2 from the germline V gene are SGHRS and YFSETQ. V was shortened by 4 bases and J by 8 bases, with 12 bases between the two germline ends.

At least ten counts were recorded for this clonotype. The rearrangement joins TRBV3-1 to TRBJ2-7, with D maybe TRBD1 (5 bases). This CDR3 contains 15 residues. CDR1 is LGHDT and CDR2 is YNNKEL in the germline V gene (reference sequence). Trimming shortened V by 4 bases and J by 5 bases, and 18 bases separated the two germline ends. In nucleotides, the CDR3 is TGTGCCAGCAGCCCTATCTTGCCAGGGCTCCACGAGCAGTACTTC. This encodes CASSPILPGLHEQYF.

About this clonotype: This may stem from a read error, because a much larger clone lies one nucleotide away. This rearrangement joins TRBV6-5 to TRBJ2-3; possible D gene TRBD2, 5 bases. Looked up from germline, CDR1 is MNHEY and CDR2 is SVGAGI. There are 13 residues in the CDR3. CDR3 in amino acids: CASSGLSTVTQYF. In DNA, the CDR3 is TGTGCCAGCAGTGGACTTAGCACAGTTACGCAGTATTTT.

The chain recombines TRBV10-3 with TRBJ2-7; 11 bases are shared with TRBD1. The length of the CDR3 is 14 residues. Germline trimming cut 11 bases from V and 3 bases from J; bases unmatched to any gene: 9. Germline assignment: CDR1 ENHRY and CDR2 SYGVKD. The CDR3 bases are TGTGCCTCTGCGCCGGGACAGGGGGTCTACGAGCAGTACTTC. Translation gives CASAPGQGVYEQYF.

V and J are TRBV4-3 and TRBJ2-5; possible D gene TRBD2, 5 bases. The CDR3 sequence is 16 residues long. V dropped 3 bases and J dropped 5 bases, with 19 bases sitting between them. CDR1 and CDR2 from the germline V gene are LGHNA and YSLEER. The CDR3 spells CASSQEGGPVGETQYF. The CDR3 nucleotides are TGCGCCAGCAGCCAGGAAGGCGGGCCGGTCGGGGAGACCCAGTACTTC.